This T cell receptor beta chain was sequenced during a study of T-cell reconstitution after alpha-beta-depleted transplantation in children (dated by TCRdb to between 2015 and 2016). Study-level background: The study quantitatively tracked T-cell immune reconstitution after TCRalphabeta/CD19-depleted allogeneic hematopoietic cell transplantation in children using TCR repertoire profiling.

The library was obtained by PCR. Data came from an Illumina HiSeq 2500. Molecular barcoding was employed in the preparation of TCR libraries, with unique molecular identifiers being used to normalize TCRbeta repertoire quantification. TCRdb redid the processing of the public reads, applying fastp at Q25 and MiXCR, and retained in-frame beta chains. CDR3 protein sequences are deduplicated, and each keeps its most common genes and DNA. In all, the sample holds just over 70,000 distinct CDR3 sequences, and just under 7.5% of those were seen once. The top ten clones comprise 2.5% of the sample. Turning to this clonotype: This clone's antigen is unknown. Base qualities are not recorded, but no much larger clone differs from it by a single base.

Sample: PBMCs from the stem cell graft donor, taken from the stem cell graft. The sequence came from a human donor who donated a stem cell graft to a child with acute lymphoblastic leukemia.

Here the CDR3 is given as CASSLEGTVPYNEQFF. In nucleotide form, the sequence is TGTGCCAGCAGCTTAGAGGGGACAGTACCCTACAATGAGCAGTTCTTC. Recombination linked TRBV7-2 to TRBJ2-1, and TRBD1 matches 7 of the central bases. For this chain, trimming is 1 base at the V end and 2 bases at the J end, and the number of junction bases without a gene match is 5. The CDR3 holds 16 amino acids from the cysteine to the phenylalanine. Kept here is only the CDR3 DNA, which spans 48 bases and is read in frame from base 1. CDR1 and CDR2 are drawn from the germline V gene: SGHTA, FQGNSA.